This TCR beta chain was sequenced during a study of Ad26.COV2.S vaccination and SARS-CoV-2 variants (dated by TCRdb to 2020 to 2022). Regarding the study in general: Vaccine-arm donors were drawn from COV1001, a multicentre, randomized, double-blind, placebo-controlled phase I-IIa trial of Ad26.COV2.S in healthy adults. The TCR-sequenced set comprised around 30 samples: roughly 19 Ad26.COV2.S vaccine recipients, 5 placebo recipients and 8 SARS-CoV-2 convalescent individuals. Throughout the experiments and outcome assessment, investigators stayed blinded to trial group allocation. TCRbeta repertoire sequencing served as the tool for gauging how specific and how broad the SARS-CoV-2-reactive T cell receptors were following Ad26.COV2.S vaccination. Trial participants were randomized into five groups of five: low-dose or high-dose Ad26.COV2.S given once or twice, or placebo on both occasions. Ad26.COV2.S was given intramuscularly at 5x10^10 or 1x10^11 viral particles, as a single shot or as two shots 56 days apart. What the study reported, not specific to this receptor: It was noted by the authors that total T cell responses may have been underestimated by the TCR breadth and depth analyses. The study lacked the statistical power to compare responses across vaccine doses or regimens. After vaccination, substantial breadth of spike-specific CD8+ and CD4+ T cell responses was reported. Higher spike-specific TCR breadth was observed in Ad26.COV2.S recipients than in placebo recipients (P = 0.0014). Comparable non-spike TCR breadth was observed between vaccine and placebo recipients, consistent with only spike being contained in the vaccine.

Reading the label with the study, this specimen's treatment or condition is: some 20 received Ad26.COV2.S at low or high dose, single or two shots; 5 received placebo; per-sample allocation not given. For vaccine and placebo recipients, repertoires were sequenced using samples collected on day 63 after the first injection. Cohort 1b enrolled about two dozen adults aged 18-55 years at a single site in Boston, USA, between 29 July and 7 August 2020. Ad26.COV2.S was a replication-incompetent adenovirus type 26 vector expressing a prefusion-stabilized SARS-CoV-2 spike protein from the original Wuhan strain. Reading the germline V gene gives CDR1 KGHSH and CDR2 LQKENI. Cut back by 0 bases and 1 base, the V and J ends lie 15 bases apart. The CDR3, from cysteine to phenylalanine, totals 17 residues. The entry retains the CDR3 DNA only, 51 bases that are in frame from base 1. Note on this clone: Its binding antigen is unknown. No clone much larger than this one lies a single base away; base qualities are absent.

The immunoSEQ Assay was used to sequence TCRbeta CDR3 regions. After extraction, genomic DNA underwent amplification by bias-controlled multiplex PCR, followed by high-throughput sequencing. In the source study's methods: To quantify the absolute abundance of every unique TCRbeta CDR3 region, sequences were collapsed and filtered. T cell fraction was estimated by normalizing TCRbeta template counts to usable DNA, with usable DNA measured through amplification of reference genes found in all nucleated cells. Repertoire TCRs were annotated as SARS-CoV-2-specific when V gene, CDR3 amino acid sequence and J gene were exactly matched to a known reactive TCR set. The reference SARS-CoV-2 TCR set was derived from MIRA and filtered for enrichment in COVID-19-positive ImmuneCODE repertoires, a step that removed public or cross-reactive TCRs. Drawing on the MIRA antigens, annotated TCRs were analysed further at the level of specific ORF or position within ORF. Breadth was defined as annotated unique rearrangements over total unique productive rearrangements; depth was the summed frequency of those rearrangements. TCR breadth was compared between groups using two-sided Wilcoxon rank-sum tests. Not all clones reach the TCRdb copy of this immuneACCESS table, which keeps in-frame sequences only. Checked studies attribute under half of the gap to unresolved V genes and leave the rest unexplained. That table gives V, J and clone size, and the DNA gave D and trimming. This sample gives around 300,000 clones in total; 75% to 90% of them show up just once. Around 5.5% of the sample goes to the ten largest clones.

The source material was peripheral blood, sampled in a trial of Ad26.COV2.S vaccine versus placebo. This receptor chain uses TRBV18 and TRBJ1-1; no D gene can be assigned with confidence. The source is a person between 18 and 60 years old who received the Ad26.COV2.S COVID-19 vaccine or a placebo. CDR3 loop: CASSPPGRWAANTEAFF. The DNA sequence reads TGTGCCAGCTCACCACCTGGTAGGTGGGCAGCGAACACTGAAGCTTTCTTT.